A single sample is the source of the 24 T cell receptor beta chains below, sequenced in a study of blood T cell repertoires in COVID-19. The method was immunoSEQ multiplex PCR; TCRdb's version includes in-frame clones alone and lacks a portion of them. This table has tens of thousands of clones, 84% appearing once. The specimen was peripheral blood. The receptors stem from a man in his sixties with acute or convalescent COVID-19.

The rearrangement uses TRBV6-6 and TRBJ1-2; unclear D gene. Germline V CDR1 and CDR2: MNHNY, SVGAGI (reference sequence). V lost 0 bases, J lost 7 bases, and 9 bases lay in between. CDR3 length: 13 residues. CDR3 sequence (DNA): TGTGCCAGCAGTTACTCGTTGGGCTTTGGCTACACCTTC. This encodes CASSYSLGFGYTF.

This chain's CDR3 is CASSQDSGVEAFF. The CDR3 DNA reads as TGCGCCAGCAGCCAAGATTCGGGGGTTGAAGCTTTCTTT. The chain joins TRBV4-1 to TRBJ1-1; possible D gene TRBD1, 5 bases. Trimming stripped 0 bases from V and 7 bases from J, with 9 bases between. This CDR3 has 13 amino acids. Looked up from germline, CDR1 is MGHRA and CDR2 is YSYEKL.

The rearrangement joins TRBV19 to TRBJ1-5; D is ambiguous. CDR3 size: 16 residues. Germline V gives CDR1 LNHDA, CDR2 SQIVND (reference sequence). V lost 7 bases and J lost 0, with 16 bases in between. The CDR3 bases are TGTGCCAGTACCGATCGGGGAGGACTTAGCAATCAGCCCCAGCATTTT. It translates to CASTDRGGLSNQPQHF.

The chain joins TRBV19 to TRBJ2-7, with TRBD1 matching over 8 bases. Germline V gene lookup returns CDR1 LNHDA and CDR2 SQIVND (reference sequence). This CDR3 spans 15 amino acids. Trimming removed 5 bases from V and 6 bases from J; junction bases left unmatched: 12. In DNA form, the CDR3 reads TGTGCCAGTAGTCTCGCCGGGACAGGTAATCGCGAGCAGTACTTC. Translating gives CASSLAGTGNREQYF.

The rearrangement links TRBV5-1 to TRBJ2-3; 8 positions match TRBD1. Looked up from germline, CDR1 is SGHRS and CDR2 is YFSETQ. J lost 5 bases, V lost 6 bases, and 8 bases had no gene match. This CDR3 has 14 amino acids. CDR3: CASNPGTGRDTQYF. The CDR3 nucleotides read TGCGCCAGCAACCCCGGGACAGGAAGAGATACGCAGTATTTT.

The chain carries TRBV15 and TRBJ1-1; unclear D gene. The germline V gene encodes CDR1 LNHNV and CDR2 YYDKDF (reference sequence). V shed 5 bases and J shed 0 bases, with 13 bases lying between them. This CDR3 is built from 15 residues. The DNA for the CDR3 is TGTGCCACCAGCTCGCCCGGGAGGGTGAACACTGAAGCTTTCTTT. Its protein is CATSSPGRVNTEAFF.

The chain combines TRBV28 with TRBJ1-1, with TRBD1 identical over 8 bases. Germline-derived CDR1 and CDR2 are MDHEN and SYDVKM. After removal of 6 bases from V and 1 base from J, the junction contained 7 bases not matched to a gene. The CDR3 extends over 15 amino acids. The CDR3 DNA follows: TGTGCCAGCAGGTCTCTAGGACAGGGGAACACTGAAGCTTTCTTT. Translating it yields CASRSLGQGNTEAFF.

This chain uses TRBV11-2 with TRBJ2-2, with 12 bases aligning to TRBD2. Trimming took 10 bases from V and 4 from J; bases not matched to a gene: 13. The CDR3 totals 17 residues. Per the germline V gene, CDR1 is SGHAT and CDR2 is FQNNGV. Written as DNA, the CDR3 is TGTGCCATAAAGACTAGCGGGGGCCCGATCGCCACCGGGGAGCTGTTTTTT. Translating gives CAIKTSGGPIATGELFF.

This clone has a handful of counts. The rearrangement links TRBV6-6 to TRBJ2-7; 8 positions match TRBD1. This CDR3 is 13 amino acids long. The germline CDR1 and CDR2 sequences are MNHNY and SVGAGI (reference sequence). With V trimmed by 4 bases and J by 3 bases, 2 bases remained unmatched. CDR3 nucleotides: TGTGCCAGCAGTTCCGACAGGGGCTACGAGCAGTACTTC. As protein: CASSSDRGYEQYF.

The V gene is TRBV4-1, the J gene TRBJ2-3; 9 nucleotides line up with TRBD2. CDR1 and CDR2 (germline): MGHRA, YSYEKL. V was pared by 0 bases and J by 6 bases, with 16 bases of the junction left unmatched. The CDR3 has 19 residues. Here the CDR3 reads CASSQDRDGLSGGWDTQYF. DNA for the CDR3: TGCGCCAGCAGCCAAGACCGGGACGGCCTAAGCGGGGGGTGGGATACGCAGTATTTT.

V gene TRBV5-1 combines with J gene TRBJ2-1; 9 nucleotides align to TRBD1. The germline V gene encodes CDR1 SGHRS and CDR2 YFSETQ. The CDR3 consists of 16 residues. The V segment lost 4 bases and the J segment 3 bases; nucleotides outside the gene matches: 8. CDR3 amino acids: CASSPNPGQGYNEQFF. The CDR3 nucleotides read TGCGCCAGCAGCCCGAACCCGGGACAGGGCTACAATGAGCAGTTCTTC.

V is TRBV14 and J is TRBJ2-2; possible D gene TRBD1, 5 bases. Trimming left V 3 bases short and J 0 bases short, with 8 bases between. CDR3 length: 15 residues. The germline CDR1 and CDR2 sequences are SGHDN and FVKESK. The chain's CDR3 is CASSQTATNTGELFF. The DNA for the CDR3 is TGTGCCAGCAGCCAGACAGCCACGAACACCGGGGAGCTGTTTTTT.

This clone was detected only once. The rearrangement uses TRBV5-4 and TRBJ1-1, with D possibly being TRBD1 (5 bases). Looked up from germline, CDR1 is SGHNT and CDR2 is YYREEE (reference sequence). The CDR3 totals 14 residues. Trimming took 2 bases from V and 1 from J, leaving 9 bases between them. The CDR3 nucleotides read TGTGCCAGCAGCTTCATAACAGGGAACACTGAAGCTTTCTTT. Translation gives CASSFITGNTEAFF.

This chain uses TRBV25-1 with TRBJ1-5; TRBD1 might be the D (5 bases). Germline assignment: CDR1 MGHDK and CDR2 SYGVNS. The CDR3 length is 14 residues. V was trimmed by 0 bases and J by 7 bases, leaving 10 bases between them. For the CDR3, the DNA is TGTGCCAGCAGTGAATATGGACACCCGCAGCCCCAGCATTTT. It translates to CASSEYGHPQPQHF. Filled out from reference TRBV25-1 and TRBJ1-5, the complete variable domain reads EADIYQTPRYLVIGTGKKITLECSQTMGHDKMYWYQQDPGMELHLIHYSYGVNSTEKGDLSSESTVSRIRTEHFPLTLESARPSHTSQYLCASSEYGHPQPQHFGDGTRLSIL.

V usage is TRBV14 and J usage is TRBJ1-2, with 8 bases that match TRBD1. This CDR3 is 14 amino acids long. The V gene's germline CDR1 is SGHDN and CDR2 FVKESK. The ends lost 6 bases at V and 3 bases at J; junction bases unmatched: 6. CDR3 DNA: TGTGCCAGCAGTCGTCAGGGGGCGGACTATGGCTACACCTTC. This encodes CASSRQGADYGYTF.

The chain couples TRBV7-3 to TRBJ2-1, with a tentative D call TRBD2 (6 bases). Germline V gives CDR1 SGHTA, CDR2 FQGTGA. This CDR3 comprises 12 residues. Trimming removed 2 bases at V and 8 bases at J, with 7 bases between. The chain's CDR3 is CASSLGRHEQFF. The CDR3 region has the DNA TGTGCCAGCAGCTTAGGGAGGCATGAGCAGTTCTTC.

This clone was found once. The V and J genes are TRBV11-3 and TRBJ2-7, with 8 bases identical to TRBD1. The CDR3 is 15 amino acids. The V gene's germline CDR1 is SGHNT and CDR2 YENEEA. V shed 0 bases, J shed 5 bases, and the junction held 6 bases outside the gene matches. DNA of the CDR3: TGTGCCAGCAGCTTAGAAGGACAGGGAAACCACGAGCAGTACTTC. Translation gives CASSLEGQGNHEQYF.

The genes are TRBV30 and TRBJ1-1; no definite D call. Between the trimmed V and J ends, which lost 0 bases and 1 base, there was a span of 6 bases. This CDR3 contains 13 residues. The germline gives CDR1 GTSNPN, CDR2 SVGIG (reference sequence). The CDR3 loop is CAWSVYKNTEAFF. The CDR3 coding sequence is TGTGCCTGGAGTGTGTACAAGAACACTGAAGCTTTCTTT.

The rearrangement links TRBV7-8 to TRBJ2-5; the D gene is possibly TRBD1 (6 bases). The CDR3 runs 15 residues. Germline CDR1 and CDR2: SGHVS and FQNEAQ. V was clipped by 5 bases and J by 4 bases, with 17 bases between them. This chain's CDR3 is CASSLGGGRGETQYF. In DNA form, the CDR3 reads TGTGCCAGCAGCCTAGGTGGGGGCAGGGGAGAGACCCAGTACTTC.

The rearrangement links TRBV3-1 (or the pseudogene TRBV3-2) to TRBJ1-1; no clear D. Germline-derived CDR1 and CDR2 are LGHDT and YNNKEL (reference sequence). V was clipped by 4 bases and J by 0 bases, with 9 bases between them. The CDR3 is 14 residues long. CDR3 sequence: CASSLRGLNTEAFF. DNA for the CDR3: TGTGCCAGCAGCCTGAGAGGGCTGAACACTGAAGCTTTCTTT.

The J gene is TRBJ1-6, the V gene TRBV11-2; D unresolved. Germline V gene sequence: CDR1 SGHAT, CDR2 FQNNGV. V lost 0 bases to trimming and J lost 0 bases, with 6 bases between them. CDR3 size: 16 residues. This CDR3 is CASSLESGSYNSPLHF. The CDR3 DNA reads as TGTGCCAGCAGCTTAGAGTCAGGCTCCTATAATTCACCCCTCCACTTT. The whole variable domain, filled in from reference TRBV11-2 and TRBJ1-6, reads EAGVAQSPRYKIIEKRQSVAFWCNPISGHATLYWYQQILGQGPKLLIQFQNNGVVDDSQLPKDRFSAERLKGVDSTLKIQPAKLEDSAVYLCASSLESGSYNSPLHFGNGTRLTVT.

J is TRBJ1-6 and V is TRBV4-1, with D hard to call. The V gene lost 4 bases and the J gene lost 9 bases, with 16 bases spanning the gap. The germline V gene has CDR1 MGHRA and CDR2 YSYEKL. The CDR3 totals 15 residues. The CDR3: CASSPRPQDTSPLHF. As DNA, the CDR3 is TGCGCCAGCAGCCCCAGGCCACAAGATACTTCACCCCTCCACTTT.

The chain uses TRBV29-1 and TRBJ1-1; a possible D gene is TRBD1 (6 bases). From germline, CDR1 is SQVTM and CDR2 ANQGSEA. With 1 base removed from V and 1 base from J, the gap between germline ends came to 16 bases. The CDR3 consists of 16 residues. The chain's CDR3 is CSVEGGPDRTNTEAFF. The CDR3 nucleotides are TGCAGCGTTGAAGGGGGACCCGACAGGACGAACACTGAAGCTTTCTTT. The entire variable domain, with the rest obtained from reference TRBV29-1 and TRBJ1-1, is as follows: SAVISQKPSRDICQRGTSLTIQCQVDSQVTMMFWYRQQPGQSLTLIATANQGSEATYESGFVIDKFPISRPNLTFSTLTVSNMSPEDSSIYLCSVEGGPDRTNTEAFFGQGTRLTVV.

The rearrangement links TRBV5-1 to TRBJ1-4, with 7 bases that match TRBD1. The V gene end was trimmed by 2 bases and the J gene end by 7 bases; junction bases not matched to a gene: 5. Germline V gene sequence: CDR1 SGHRS, CDR2 YFSETQ. CDR3 length: 14 amino acids. The CDR3 spells CASSFQGEAEKLFF. In DNA form, the CDR3 reads TGCGCCAGCAGCTTCCAGGGGGAAGCTGAAAAACTGTTTTTT.